What follows are 19 T cell receptor beta chains derived from one specimen sequenced in a study of T cells in Graves' hyperthyroidism and ophthalmopathy. Regions amplified from RNA transcripts were the TCR beta CDR3 regions. First-round RT-PCR of the TCR CDR3 relied on the HTBI primer set. MiXCR was run by TCRdb on the multiplex PCR reads, yielding one entry per CDR3 protein. The table includes just under 750,000 distinct CDR3 sequences, over 35% detected once. The sample was blood. Receptor source: a woman in her thirties or forties with Graves' hyperthyroidism.

This clonotype was counted a few times. The chain uses TRBV10-2 and TRBJ2-3, with D uncertain. Germline loops: CDR1 WSHSY, CDR2 SAAADI. The CDR3 is 11 residues long. Trimming took off 8 bases at V and 2 bases at J, with 5 bases between the two ends. The CDR3 is CASRHTDTQYF. CDR3 coding DNA: TGCGCCAGCCGACACACAGATACGCAGTATTTT.

This clonotype was observed at least ten times. This sequence joins TRBV20-1 and TRBJ1-2; D is uncertain. V was clipped by 4 bases and J by 4 bases, with 7 bases between them. CDR3 length: 11 residues. CDR1 DFQATT and CDR2 SNEGSKA come from the germline V gene (reference sequence). The CDR3 protein is CSAIRIYGYTF. DNA for the CDR3: TGCAGTGCTATCCGGATCTATGGCTACACCTTC.

A remark on this clonotype: A read error may explain this, as a much larger clone is one base away. This sequence joins TRBV25-1 and TRBJ1-1; D unresolved. V lost 5 bases, J lost 3 bases, and 16 bases lay in between. Germline assignment: CDR1 MGHDK and CDR2 SYGVNS. The CDR3 spans 15 residues. CDR3 nucleotides: TGTGCCAGCAGTACTTTCAGAGAGGAGGACACTGAAGCTTTCTTT. This gives the protein CASSTFREEDTEAFF. Complete variable domain (other parts from reference TRBV25-1 and TRBJ1-1): EADIYQTPRYLVIGTGKKITLECSQTMGHDKMYWYQQDPGMELHLIHYSYGVNSTEKGDLSSESTVSRIRTEHFPLTLESARPSHTSQYLCASSTFREEDTEAFFGQGTRLTVV.

V and J are TRBV6-2 or TRBV6-3 and TRBJ1-4; D is unresolved. The CDR3 is made up of 15 amino acids. Germline V gene data show CDR1 as MNHEY and CDR2 as SVGEGT. V was pared by 5 bases and J by 0 bases, with 10 bases between. The CDR3 loop reads CASSEISSTNEKLFF. The CDR3 DNA is TGTGCCAGCAGTGAAATAAGTTCAACTAATGAAAAACTGTTTTTT.

This clonotype appeared many times. The chain joins TRBV29-1 to TRBJ2-7; weak D call: TRBD1 (7 bases). The CDR3 totals 13 residues. V was shortened by 7 bases and J by 3 bases, with 16 bases between the two germline ends. Germline lookup yields CDR1 SQVTM and CDR2 ANQGSEA. The CDR3 loop reads CSATGDSGYEQYF. CDR3 coding DNA: TGCAGCGCTACGGGGGACAGCGGCTACGAGCAGTACTTC.

A note on this clonotype: A much larger clonotype is one base distant, so this may be a read error. The J gene is TRBJ2-5, the V gene TRBV7-2; D gene ambiguous. There are 16 residues in the CDR3. Germline CDR1 is SGHTA and CDR2 is FQGNSA. The CDR3 loop is CANSLVLMRYQETQYF. CDR3 bases: TGTGCCAACAGCTTAGTTTTGATGAGGTACCAAGAGACCCAGTACTTC.

Comment on this clonotype: A much larger clone lies one base from this, so it may be a read error. V gene TRBV11-2 combines with J gene TRBJ1-5, with 7 bases identical to TRBD1. In germline, CDR1 is SGHAT, CDR2 FQNNGV. The CDR3 is 17 residues long. In DNA form, the CDR3 reads TGTGCCAGCAGCTCGACAGGGTGGGGAAATAGCAATCAGCCCCACCATTTT. This translates into CASSSTGWGNSNQPHHF.

The chain has TRBV4-3 and TRBJ2-5; D may be TRBD2 (5 bases). Trimming left V 0 bases short and J 5 bases short, with 16 bases between. This CDR3 has 16 residues. Germline loops: CDR1 LGHNA, CDR2 YSLEER. CDR3: CASSQDWRQVGETQYF. The CDR3 DNA is TGCGCCAGCAGCCAAGATTGGAGGCAGGTGGGGGAGACCCAGTACTTC.

This clonotype was seen many times. This chain links TRBV5-1 with TRBJ2-1; TRBD1 aligns across 7 bases. Germline V CDR1 and CDR2: SGHRS, YFSETQ. This CDR3 is 14 amino acids long. After removal of 2 bases from V and 3 bases from J, the junction contained 2 bases not matched to a gene. CDR3 in amino acids: CASSLGGGYNEQFF. In DNA form, the CDR3 reads TGCGCCAGCAGCTTAGGGGGCGGCTACAATGAGCAGTTCTTC.

On this clonotype: This sequence may be a read error, since a much larger clone differs from it by one base. This is likely a read error, given that the CDR3 carries no conserved phenylalanine or tryptophan at its end. The rearrangement joins TRBV19 to TRBJ2-7; TRBD1 aligns across 7 bases. This CDR3 region has 14 residues. With 6 bases clipped from V and 5 bases from J, the junction kept 10 bases outside the gene matches. Germline loops: CDR1 LNHDA, CDR2 SQIVND (reference sequence). CDR3 coding DNA: TGTGCCAGTAGCCGACAGGGAAACCGTGACGAGCAGTACCTC. This gives the protein CASSRQGNRDEQYL.

This chain joins TRBV7-2 and TRBJ2-7, with 9 bases identical to TRBD2. The CDR3 length is 18 residues. The germline CDR1 and CDR2 sequences are SGHTA and FQGNSA. The V segment lost 0 bases and the J segment 2 bases; nucleotides outside the gene matches: 11. CDR3 region: CASSLAKAGGTRTYEQYF. CDR3 DNA sequence: TGTGCCAGCAGCTTAGCTAAAGCGGGGGGCACCCGCACCTACGAGCAGTACTTC.

This clonotype was observed at least ten times. The chain employs TRBV6-6 and TRBJ2-7; tentatively, D is TRBD1 or TRBD2 (5 bases each). This CDR3 contains 12 residues. Trimming left V 1 base short and J 4 bases short, with 5 bases between. Germline CDR1 MNHNY, CDR2 SVGAGI (reference sequence). DNA of the CDR3: TGTGCCAGCAGTTACTGGGGGTACGAGCAGTACTTC. As protein: CASSYWGYEQYF.

V usage is TRBV7-9 and J usage is TRBJ1-3; D gene ambiguous. CDR3 size: 15 residues. Germline V lookup: CDR1 SEHNR, CDR2 FQNEAQ (reference sequence). V lost 5 bases and J 7 bases, leaving 18 bases between the germline ends. The CDR3 loop reads CASSPPLGQRNTIYF. The CDR3, as DNA: TGTGCCAGCAGCCCCCCCCTAGGGCAGAGGAACACCATATATTTT.

In its sample, this clonotype was seen many times. This chain links TRBV19 with TRBJ2-7; the match to TRBD1 covers 10 bases. Looked up from germline, CDR1 is LNHDA and CDR2 is SQIVND (reference sequence). CDR3 length: 15 residues. Trimming removed 5 bases from V and 3 bases from J; junction bases left unmatched: 7. The CDR3 sequence is CASSPGTGVGYEQYF. CDR3 bases: TGTGCCAGTAGTCCAGGGACAGGGGTCGGCTACGAGCAGTACTTC. Based on the CDR3 plus reference TRBV19 and TRBJ2-7, the full variable domain is DGGITQSPKYLFRKEGQNVTLSCEQNLNHDAMYWYRQDPGQGLRLIYYSQIVNDFQKGDIAEGYSVSREKKESFPLTVTSAQKNPTAFYLCASSPGTGVGYEQYFGPGTRLTVT.

The chain joins TRBV4-2 to TRBJ1-4; no reliable D call. This CDR3 spans 15 amino acids. The ends were cut back, 5 bases at V and 0 bases at J, with 10 bases in the middle. The germline gives CDR1 LGHNA, CDR2 YNFKEQ. Written as DNA, the CDR3 is TGTGCCAGCAGCTTATTTTTTCCAACTAATGAAAAACTGTTTTTT. Translated, it gives CASSLFFPTNEKLFF.

This clonotype showed up many times. V is TRBV29-1 and J is TRBJ1-1; maybe TRBD1 (6 bases). The length of the CDR3 is 13 residues. Germline V gives CDR1 SQVTM, CDR2 ANQGSEA. V was trimmed by 2 bases and J by 3 bases, leaving 10 bases between them. DNA for the CDR3: TGCAGCGTTGAACTAGGACAGCACACTGAAGCTTTCTTT. Protein sequence: CSVELGQHTEAFF.

This clonotype was seen many times. CDR3 DNA sequence: TGTGCCAGTAGTATGCGCGGGGAGCTGTTTTTT. Protein: CASSMRGELFF. The rearrangement joins TRBV19 to TRBJ2-2; unclear D gene. The CDR3 sequence is 11 residues long. V lost 3 bases and J 7 bases, leaving 3 bases between the germline ends. Germline CDR1 reads LNHDA; CDR2 reads SQIVND (reference sequence).

The chain is built from TRBV20-1 and TRBJ2-2, with 7 bases that match TRBD2. This CDR3 is 13 amino acids long. Germline trimming cut 5 bases from V and 1 base from J; bases unmatched to any gene: 1. Germline CDR1 DFQATT, CDR2 SNEGSKA (reference sequence). CDR3: CSAERENTGELFF. The DNA for the CDR3 is TGCAGTGCTGAGCGGGAGAACACCGGGGAGCTGTTTTTT.

V and J are TRBV3-1 and TRBJ2-7; D is possibly TRBD1 or TRBD2 (5 bases each). This CDR3 is built from 16 residues. V was shortened by 0 bases and J by 7 bases, with 19 bases between the two germline ends. CDR1 LGHDT and CDR2 YNNKEL come from the germline V gene (reference sequence). CDR3 residues: CASSQDGGVQRLEQYF. CDR3 DNA: TGTGCCAGCAGCCAAGATGGGGGAGTACAACGCCTAGAGCAGTACTTC.